The T cell receptor beta chain under discussion was sequenced for a study of blood T cell repertoires in COVID-19. Study in general: Specimens from acute and convalescent COVID-19 originated in the United States, Italy and Spain.

The CDR3 is 16 residues long. Trimming removed 0 bases from V and 4 bases from J; junction bases left unmatched: 7. Germline V gene data show CDR1 as SGDLS and CDR2 as YYNGEE. Authors' methods: Amplification with reference gene primers provided the estimates of nucleated cell counts. Sequencing used immunoSEQ multiplex PCR; TCRdb keeps in-frame clones, though not all of them. The V and J calls and clone size were taken over from that table, and D and trimming were inferred from the DNA. The sample lists some 150,000 clones; over 80% were seen once. Material for sequencing was peripheral blood. This sequence joins TRBV9 and TRBJ2-3, with 8 bases identical to TRBD1. This TCR came from a woman aged 40-49 years with active or convalescent COVID-19. The CDR3 coding sequence is TGTGCCAGCAGCGTAGCCCAGGGGGCTAATGCAGATACGCAGTATTTT. Encoded protein: CASSVAQGANADTQYF.